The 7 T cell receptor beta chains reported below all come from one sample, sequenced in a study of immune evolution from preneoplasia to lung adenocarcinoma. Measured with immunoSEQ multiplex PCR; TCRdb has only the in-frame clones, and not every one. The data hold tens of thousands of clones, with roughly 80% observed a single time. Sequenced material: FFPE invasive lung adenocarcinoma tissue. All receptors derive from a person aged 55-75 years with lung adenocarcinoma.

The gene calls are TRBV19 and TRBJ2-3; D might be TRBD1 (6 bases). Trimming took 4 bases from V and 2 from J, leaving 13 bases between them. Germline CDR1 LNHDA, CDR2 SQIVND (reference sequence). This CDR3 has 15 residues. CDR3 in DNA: TGTGCCAGTAGTAAAGGGGGAGTCACCACAGATACGCAGTATTTT. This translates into CASSKGGVTTDTQYF.

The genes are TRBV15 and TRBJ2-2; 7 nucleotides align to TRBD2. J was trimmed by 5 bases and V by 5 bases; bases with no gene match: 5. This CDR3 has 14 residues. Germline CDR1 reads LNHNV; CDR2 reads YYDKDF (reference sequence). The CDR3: CATSLARGTGELFF. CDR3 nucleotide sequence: TGTGCCACCAGCTTAGCGCGGGGGACCGGGGAGCTGTTTTTT.

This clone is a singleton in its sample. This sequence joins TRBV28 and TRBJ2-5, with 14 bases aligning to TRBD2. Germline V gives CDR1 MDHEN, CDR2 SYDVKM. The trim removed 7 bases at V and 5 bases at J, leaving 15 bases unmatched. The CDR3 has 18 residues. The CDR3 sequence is CASIQTPGLAGVGETQYF. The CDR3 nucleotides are TGTGCCAGCATACAAACTCCGGGACTAGCGGGAGTGGGGGAGACCCAGTACTTC.

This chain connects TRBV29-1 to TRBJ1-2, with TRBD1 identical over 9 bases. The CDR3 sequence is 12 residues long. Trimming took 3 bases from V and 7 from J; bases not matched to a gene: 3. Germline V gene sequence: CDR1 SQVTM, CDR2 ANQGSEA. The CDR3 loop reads CSVEDRGGGYTF. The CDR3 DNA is TGCAGCGTTGAGGACAGGGGTGGTGGCTACACCTTC.

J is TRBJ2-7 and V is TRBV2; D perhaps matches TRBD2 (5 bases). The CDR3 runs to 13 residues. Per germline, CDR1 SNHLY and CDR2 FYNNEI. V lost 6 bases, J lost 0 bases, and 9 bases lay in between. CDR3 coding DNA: TGTGCCAGCAGCGGACTCGTCTCCTACGAGCAGTACTTC. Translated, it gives CASSGLVSYEQYF.

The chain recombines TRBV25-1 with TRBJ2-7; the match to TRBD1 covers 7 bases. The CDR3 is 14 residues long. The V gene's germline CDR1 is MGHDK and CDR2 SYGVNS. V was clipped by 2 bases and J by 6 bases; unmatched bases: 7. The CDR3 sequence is CASSEQDRRAEQYF. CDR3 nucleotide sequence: TGTGCCAGCAGTGAACAGGACAGGCGTGCCGAGCAGTACTTC.

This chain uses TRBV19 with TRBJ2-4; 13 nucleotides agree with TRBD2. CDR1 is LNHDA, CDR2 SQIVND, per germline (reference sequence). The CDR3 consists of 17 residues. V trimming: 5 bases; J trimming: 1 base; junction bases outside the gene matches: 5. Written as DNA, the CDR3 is TGTGCCAGTAGTGTCCGGACTAGCGGGAGCGCCAAAAACATTCAGTACTTC. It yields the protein CASSVRTSGSAKNIQYF.